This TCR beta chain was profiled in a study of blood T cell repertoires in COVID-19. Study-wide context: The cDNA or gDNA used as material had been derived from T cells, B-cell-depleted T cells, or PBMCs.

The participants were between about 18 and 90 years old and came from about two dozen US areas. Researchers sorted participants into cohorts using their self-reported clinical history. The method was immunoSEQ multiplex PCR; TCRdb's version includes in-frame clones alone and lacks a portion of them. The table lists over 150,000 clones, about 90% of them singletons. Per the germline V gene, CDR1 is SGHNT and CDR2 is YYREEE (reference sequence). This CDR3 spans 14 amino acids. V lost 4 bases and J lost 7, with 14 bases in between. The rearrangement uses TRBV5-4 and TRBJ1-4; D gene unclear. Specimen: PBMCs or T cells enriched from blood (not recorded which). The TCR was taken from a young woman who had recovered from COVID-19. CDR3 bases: TGTGCCAGCAGCGCCCGCCAGGAGGGTGAAAAACTGTTTTTT. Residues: CASSARQEGEKLFF.